This TCR beta chain was profiled in a study of human CD4 T cells and Enterobacteriaceae. Sorting took every CD4+ cell except CD45RA+CCR7+CD95- naive cells, reaching over 98% purity. Germline assignment: CDR1 MNHNY and CDR2 SVGAGI (reference sequence). V dropped 0 bases and J dropped 6 bases, with 13 bases sitting between them. CDR3 length: 15 residues. Assay used: immunoSEQ multiplex PCR; TCRdb lists only in-frame clones, some missing. Counted here are 27,000 or so clones, roughly 79% occurring once; the ten biggest clones make up 1.7%. This receptor was taken from a human donor in good health. The chain links TRBV6-6 to TRBJ2-3; D is possibly TRBD2 (7 bases). The sample consisted of memory CD4+ T cells from blood. The CDR3, as DNA: TGTGCCAGCAGTTACTCGAAGGGGAGGGGGGATACGCAGTATTTT. Amino acids: CASSYSKGRGDTQYF.